This entry describes one T cell receptor beta chain. Which antigen it targets is not known. No quality values exist for individual bases; no much larger clone is one base distant. This sample was taken from a study of T cell repertoires in cytomegalovirus infection (dated by TCRdb to about 2019). For the wider study: Donor HLA type was relevant to the analysis, as public TCR beta signatures indicated carriage of CMV infection together with the matching HLA type. Findings and caveats that apply to the study as a whole: In the ex vivo response, HLA-C-restricted CMV-specific TCR beta clonotypes were dominant, and in two of eight donors the single most frequent clonotype came from this HLA-C-restricted group. In both this cohort and an independent 352-donor cohort, the cumulative frequency of public TCR beta family members distinguished carriers of CMV infection plus the relevant HLA type.

The germline V gene encodes CDR1 LNHNV and CDR2 YYDKDF (reference sequence). V trim: 1 base; J trim: 6 bases; unmatched bases: 13. CDR3 length: 18 amino acids, cysteine to phenylalanine. Left in the record is the CDR3 DNA by itself, 54 bases read in frame from the first base. The sequencing machine was an Illumina HiSeq 1500. TCRdb reprocessing: public reads trimmed at Q25 with fastp, clones called with MiXCR, in-frame beta chains kept. Rows are combined by CDR3 protein, so each entry shows the most common genes and DNA. Present in this sample are 250,000 or so distinct CDR3 sequences, 9.1% of which were seen just once. Jointly, the top ten make up around 16% of the sample.

The sample taken for sequencing was PBMCs. The source of this sequence is a human donor in good health (CMV status not recorded). Some clones in this sample may be carry-over from other donors' samples. The receptor chain draws on TRBV15 and TRBJ2-1, with 9 bases aligning to TRBD1. The DNA sequence is as follows: TGTGCCACCAGCAGAGTGGGGACAGGGCATTACGTCGGCAATGAGCAGTTCTTC. It specifies CATSRVGTGHYVGNEQFF. The full variable domain, with segments outside the CDR3 supplied by the reference TRBV15 and TRBJ2-1 proteins, appears as DAMVIQNPRYQVTQFGKPVTLSCSQTLNHNVMYWYQQKSSQAPKLLFHYYDKDFNNEADTPDNFQSRRPNTSFCFLDIRSPGLGDTAMYLCATSRVGTGHYVGNEQFFGPGTRLTVL.